One TCR beta chain is described in this entry. The antigen is not known. This record belongs to a study of regulatory T cells in long-lasting Graves disease. Indicated time point: newly diagnosed GD, antithyroid drugs for less than 3 months. RNA extracted from PBMCs served as the sequencing template. Arm-PCR of CDR3 regions and iRepertoire HTBI primers were used to build TCR beta libraries. One entry per CDR3 protein, called by TCRdb with MiXCR from the multiplex PCR reads. The profile shows approximately 300,000 distinct CDR3 sequences, over 15% of them singletons. Regarding the study as a whole: Patients with persistent Graves' had lower TCR diversity than newly diagnosed patients. More public clonotypes were shared by persistent patients (around 3,000) than by new patients (roughly 910).

This TCR derives from a female donor with Graves disease. The input for sequencing was peripheral blood mononuclear cells (PBMCs), taken at new diagnosis, from a patient treated with antithyroid drugs.

The CDR3 reads CSAWGLSVVTDTQYF. CDR3 nucleotide sequence: TGCAGTGCTTGGGGACTCTCCGTCGTCACAGATACGCAGTATTTT. The chain has TRBV20-1 and TRBJ2-3; D is perhaps TRBD2 (6 bases). In germline, CDR1 is DFQATT, CDR2 SNEGSKA (reference sequence). Trimming took 5 bases from V and 2 from J, leaving 17 bases between them. There are 15 residues in the CDR3.